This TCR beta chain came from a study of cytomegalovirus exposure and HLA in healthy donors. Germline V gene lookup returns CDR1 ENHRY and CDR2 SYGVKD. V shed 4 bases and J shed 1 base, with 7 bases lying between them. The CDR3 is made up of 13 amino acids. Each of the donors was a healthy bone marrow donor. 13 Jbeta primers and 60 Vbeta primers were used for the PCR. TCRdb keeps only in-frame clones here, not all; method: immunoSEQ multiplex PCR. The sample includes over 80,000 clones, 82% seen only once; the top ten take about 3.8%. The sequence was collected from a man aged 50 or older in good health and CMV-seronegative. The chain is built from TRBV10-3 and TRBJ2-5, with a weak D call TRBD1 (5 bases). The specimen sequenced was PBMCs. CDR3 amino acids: CAISVGAQETQYF. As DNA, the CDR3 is TGTGCCATCAGTGTAGGGGCCCAAGAGACCCAGTACTTC.